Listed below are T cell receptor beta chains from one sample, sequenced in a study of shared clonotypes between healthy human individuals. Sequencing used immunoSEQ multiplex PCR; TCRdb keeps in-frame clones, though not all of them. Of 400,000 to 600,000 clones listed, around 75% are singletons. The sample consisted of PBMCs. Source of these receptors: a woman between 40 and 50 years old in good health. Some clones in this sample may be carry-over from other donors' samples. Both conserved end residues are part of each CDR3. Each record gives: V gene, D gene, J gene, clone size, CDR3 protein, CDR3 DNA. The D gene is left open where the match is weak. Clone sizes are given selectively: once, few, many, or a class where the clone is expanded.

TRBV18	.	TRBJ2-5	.	CASHGPNRSNETQYF	TGTGCCAGCCATGGGCCAAATAGAAGCAACGAGACCCAGTACTTC
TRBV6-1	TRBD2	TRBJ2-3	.	CASIRIAGEDTQYF	TGTGCCAGCATCCGAATAGCGGGAGAGGATACGCAGTATTTT
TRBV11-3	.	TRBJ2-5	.	CASSPPGQETQYF	TGTGCCAGCAGCCCCCCGGGCCAAGAGACCCAGTACTTC
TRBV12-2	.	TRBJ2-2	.	CARLRPPVRAGELFF	TGTGCCAGACTTCGTCCTCCGGTTCGCGCCGGGGAGCTGTTTTTT
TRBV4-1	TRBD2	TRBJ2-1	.	CASSQDEATSAEQFF	TGCGCCAGCAGCCAAGATGAAGCGACTAGCGCTGAGCAGTTCTTC
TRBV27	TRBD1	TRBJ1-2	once	CASRGTANYGYTF	TGTGCCAGCAGGGGGACAGCTAACTATGGCTACACCTTC
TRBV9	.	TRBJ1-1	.	CASSRWLDSGTEAFF	TGTGCCAGCAGCCGGTGGCTGGATTCGGGCACTGAAGCTTTCTTT
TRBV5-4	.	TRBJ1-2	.	CASTSRARAVNGYTF	TGTGCCAGCACCTCCCGGGCCAGGGCAGTAAATGGCTACACCTTC
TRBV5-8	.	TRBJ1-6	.	CASSLAWQVYNSPLHF	TGTGCCAGCAGCTTGGCCTGGCAGGTCTATAATTCACCCCTCCACTTT
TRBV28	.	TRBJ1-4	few	CASSSSSNEKLFF	TGTGCCAGCAGTTCATCGTCAAACGAAAAACTGTTTTTT
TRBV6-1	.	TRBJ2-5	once	CASRGGQETQYF	TGTGCCAGCAGGGGGGGCCAAGAGACCCAGTACTTC
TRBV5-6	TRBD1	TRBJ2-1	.	CASSLGGQVFF	TGTGCCAGCAGCTTAGGCGGACAGGTTTTCTTC